Listed here are 17 T cell receptor beta chains from one sample, sequenced in a study of CD8 T cells in Susac syndrome. RNA amounts of roughly 0.5 to 1 ug underwent reverse transcription with random hexamers. MiXCR, applied by TCRdb to the immunoSEQ multiplex PCR reads, yields one record per CDR3 protein. This table has more than 150,000 distinct CDR3 sequences, around 95% appearing once. The sample was CD8+ T cells from PBMCs. These TCRs come from a human donor with multiple sclerosis.

The rearrangement joins TRBV5-1 to TRBJ1-2; D gene unclear. In germline, CDR1 is SGHRS, CDR2 YFSETQ. The CDR3 covers 16 residues. V lost 1 base and J lost 10, with 23 bases in between. CDR3 sequence: CASSLNPGKEPTDYTF. As DNA, the CDR3 is TGCGCCAGCAGCTTGAATCCCGGGAAGGAACCAACTGACTACACCTTC. Full variable domain (outside the CDR3, taken from reference TRBV5-1 and TRBJ1-2): KAGVTQTPRYLIKTRGQQVTLSCSPISGHRSVSWYQQTPGQGLQFLFEYFSETQRNKGNFPGRFSGRQFSNSRSEMNVSTLELGDSALYLCASSLNPGKEPTDYTFGSGTRLTVV.

J is TRBJ2-5 and V is TRBV6-5; the D call may be TRBD1 or TRBD2 (6 bases each). CDR1 is MNHEY and CDR2 is SVGAGI in the germline V gene. There are 11 residues in the CDR3. V lost 7 bases to trimming and J lost 5 bases, with 8 bases between them. CDR3 coding DNA: TGTGCCAGCATAGGGGGGGAGACCCAGTACTTC. Translated, it gives CASIGGETQYF.

This chain links TRBV5-6 with TRBJ2-1, with TRBD2 matching 7 bases. The CDR3 consists of 13 residues. With 6 bases clipped from V and 9 bases from J, the junction kept 9 bases outside the gene matches. From germline, CDR1 is SGHDT and CDR2 YYEEEE. CDR3 loop: CASKSAGAPEQFF. The CDR3, as DNA: TGTGCCAGCAAATCTGCGGGAGCTCCTGAGCAGTTCTTC. The full variable domain, with the rest looked up from reference TRBV5-6 and TRBJ2-1, is DAGVTQSPTHLIKTRGQQVTLRCSPKSGHDTVSWYQQALGQGPQFIFQYYEEEERQRGNFPDRFSGHQFPNYSSELNVNALLLGDSALYLCASKSAGAPEQFFGPGTRLTVL.

J is TRBJ1-1 and V is TRBV6-1, with D maybe TRBD1 (6 bases). CDR1 and CDR2 (germline): MNHNS, SASEGT. There are 12 residues in the CDR3. Deletions cut 8 bases from V and 4 bases from J, with 11 bases between. The CDR3 region has the DNA TGTGCCAGCGTCAGGGGCGGCACTGAAGCTTTCTTT. Translating gives CASVRGGTEAFF.

This clonotype has just a few counts. In DNA form, the CDR3 reads TGTGCCAGTAGCTCCGGGACAGCAACAGATACGCAGTATTTT. It specifies CASSSGTATDTQYF. This chain connects TRBV19 to TRBJ2-3; 7 nucleotides line up with TRBD1. J lost 3 bases, V lost 6 bases, and 6 bases had no gene match. CDR1 and CDR2 (germline): LNHDA, SQIVND (reference sequence). This CDR3 comprises 14 residues.

The chain couples TRBV11-2 to TRBJ2-7; D ambiguous. Germline V lookup: CDR1 SGHAT, CDR2 FQNNGV. V lost 4 bases, J lost 5 bases, and 6 bases lay in between. The length of the CDR3 is 11 residues. CDR3: CASSSMDEQYF. The CDR3 DNA follows: TGTGCCAGCAGCTCCATGGACGAGCAGTACTTC. Full variable domain (rest looked up from reference TRBV11-2 and TRBJ2-7): EAGVAQSPRYKIIEKRQSVAFWCNPISGHATLYWYQQILGQGPKLLIQFQNNGVVDDSQLPKDRFSAERLKGVDSTLKIQPAKLEDSAVYLCASSSMDEQYFGPGTRLTVT.

The chain carries TRBV7-9 and TRBJ1-1; 7 bases line up with TRBD1. The CDR3 loop spans 15 amino acids. CDR1 SEHNR and CDR2 FQNEAQ come from the germline V gene (reference sequence). J was trimmed by 3 bases and V by 1 base; bases with no gene match: 5. The CDR3 protein is CASSLGAGGDTEAFF. The CDR3 coding sequence is TGTGCCAGCAGCTTAGGTGCAGGGGGAGACACTGAAGCTTTCTTT.

This clonotype appeared once. The chain couples TRBV6-1 to TRBJ2-5, with D perhaps matching TRBD2 (5 bases). Between the trimmed V and J ends, which lost 6 bases and 0 bases, there was a span of 17 bases. Germline assignment: CDR1 MNHNS and CDR2 SASEGT. The CDR3 covers 16 residues. The CDR3 DNA is TGTGCCAGCAGGCCTACACTAGGGCCGTACCAAGAGACCCAGTACTTC. Translation gives CASRPTLGPYQETQYF.

This chain uses TRBV4-2 with TRBJ1-1; D is ambiguous. The ends were cut back, 1 base at V and 3 bases at J, with 15 bases in the middle. The CDR3 runs 16 residues. The V gene's germline CDR1 is LGHNA and CDR2 YNFKEQ. The CDR3 is CASSQAGAGSHTEAFF. The CDR3 coding sequence is TGTGCCAGCAGCCAAGCTGGAGCCGGCAGTCACACTGAAGCTTTCTTT.

The chain joins TRBV5-1 to TRBJ1-2; 7 positions match TRBD1. The CDR3 is 15 residues long. The V segment lost 3 bases and the J segment 4 bases; nucleotides outside the gene matches: 9. The germline V gene has CDR1 SGHRS and CDR2 YFSETQ. CDR3 in amino acids: CASSSPGQQSYGYTF. CDR3 DNA: TGCGCCAGCAGCTCCCCGGGACAGCAAAGCTATGGCTACACCTTC.

The chain combines TRBV7-9 with TRBJ2-3; D not resolved. The CDR3 spans 13 residues. Germline CDR1 SEHNR, CDR2 FQNEAQ (reference sequence). The V end lost 0 bases, the J end lost 2 bases, and 3 bases lay between the germline ends. CDR3 protein: CASSLASTDTQYF. The CDR3, as DNA: TGTGCCAGCAGCTTAGCCTCCACAGATACGCAGTATTTT.

In its sample, this clonotype was seen a few times. The chain couples TRBV4-2 to TRBJ1-5; no clear D gene. The CDR3 extends over 14 amino acids. The V gene's germline CDR1 is LGHNA and CDR2 YNFKEQ. V was pared by 0 bases and J by 4 bases, with 7 bases between. The CDR3 DNA sequence: TGTGCCAGCAGCCAAGAAGAAGCGAATCAGCCCCAGCATTTT. This encodes CASSQEEANQPQHF.

This clonotype appeared once. This sequence joins TRBV20-1 and TRBJ2-7; 7 bases agree with TRBD2. The germline V gene has CDR1 DFQATT and CDR2 SNEGSKA (reference sequence). The CDR3 consists of 12 residues. V lost 8 bases and J lost 2; bases outside the gene matches: 6. The DNA of the CDR3 is TGCAGTCTCGGGACTACCACCTACGAGCAGTACTTC. Amino acid sequence: CSLGTTTYEQYF.

V and J are TRBV30 and TRBJ1-1; TRBD1 agrees at 10 bases. CDR3 length: 17 amino acids. Trimming cost V 4 bases and J 7 bases; bases outside gene matches: 18. Germline V gene sequence: CDR1 GTSNPN, CDR2 SVGIG (reference sequence). In DNA form, the CDR3 reads TGTGCCTGGACCGAAGGGGGGGACAGGGGAGTTTACGGTGAAGCTTTCTTT. It encodes CAWTEGGDRGVYGEAFF.

V usage is TRBV4-2 and J usage is TRBJ1-6; 7 bases map to TRBD1. Germline V gene data show CDR1 as LGHNA and CDR2 as YNFKEQ. V was clipped by 0 bases and J by 7 bases; unmatched bases: 6. The CDR3 length is 16 residues. CDR3 sequence (DNA): TGTGCCAGCAGCCAAGATGGGGACAGCACAAATTCACCCCTCCACTTT. As protein: CASSQDGDSTNSPLHF.

CDR3 nucleotides: TGTGCCAGCAGTGCGACAGGGCTGGTTCAGCCCCAGCATTTT. It translates to CASSATGLVQPQHF. The chain uses TRBV6-2 or TRBV6-3 and TRBJ1-5; 7 bases are shared with TRBD1. This CDR3 has 14 residues. V lost 5 bases to trimming and J lost 6 bases; unmatched junction nucleotides: 7. CDR1 MNHEY and CDR2 SVGEGT come from the germline V gene.

The chain combines TRBV5-4 with TRBJ2-3; no clear D gene. The V gene lost 3 bases and the J gene lost 2 bases, with 4 bases spanning the gap. The CDR3 is made up of 12 amino acids. Germline loops: CDR1 SGHNT, CDR2 YYREEE (reference sequence). The CDR3 protein is CASSSPTDTQYF. CDR3 nucleotide sequence: TGTGCCAGCAGCTCTCCCACAGATACGCAGTATTTT.